These 10 T cell receptor beta chains came from one sample sequenced in a study of blood T cells in healthy people across ages. Primed by a sample-barcoded 5' primer and a J-beta primer mix, a second PCR proceeded for 7 to 11 cycles. TCRdb passed the 5' RACE reads through MiXCR, listing each CDR3 protein once. This table has about 580,000 distinct CDR3 sequences, under 55% appearing once. Material for sequencing was blood. These receptors all stem from an older man in good health.

The chain uses TRBV20-1 and TRBJ2-3, with 7 bases fitting TRBD2. Germline loops: CDR1 DFQATT, CDR2 SNEGSKA (reference sequence). J was trimmed by 4 bases and V by 6 bases; bases with no gene match: 10. The CDR3 runs 14 residues. The CDR3 here is CSADVGLVSDTQYF. CDR3 in DNA: TGCAGTGCGGACGTCGGACTAGTTTCAGATACGCAGTATTTT.

This clonotype came up a few times. The CDR3 loop is CSAKVLAGTSYNEQFF. In DNA form, the CDR3 reads TGCAGTGCAAAGGTTTTAGCGGGGACCTCCTACAATGAGCAGTTCTTC. The chain links TRBV20-1 to TRBJ2-1; 8 nucleotides agree with TRBD2. The CDR3 covers 16 residues. With V trimmed by 6 bases and J by 0 bases, 10 bases remained unmatched. Per the germline V gene, CDR1 is DFQATT and CDR2 is SNEGSKA (reference sequence).

V usage is TRBV28 and J usage is TRBJ1-1; D perhaps matches TRBD1 (6 bases). Trimming stripped 1 base from V and 5 bases from J, with 11 bases between. The CDR3 contains 14 residues. From germline, CDR1 is MDHEN and CDR2 SYDVKM. The CDR3 DNA reads as TGTGCCAGCAGTTTATCGGGGGCTAGGACTGAAGCTTTCTTT. Translating it yields CASSLSGARTEAFF.

V and J are TRBV10-3 and TRBJ1-2; TRBD1 is a possible D gene (5 bases). The germline V gene has CDR1 ENHRY and CDR2 SYGVKD. The CDR3 length is 13 residues. Trimming took off 8 bases at V and 0 bases at J, with 10 bases between the two ends. The CDR3 coding sequence is TGTGCCATCGGGGGAGAAGCTAACTATGGCTACACCTTC. Translated, it gives CAIGGEANYGYTF.

The V gene is TRBV20-1, the J gene TRBJ2-3; D unresolved. V lost 1 base to trimming and J lost 2 bases, with 10 bases between them. The germline CDR1 and CDR2 sequences are DFQATT and SNEGSKA (reference sequence). This CDR3 is built from 14 residues. The CDR3, as DNA: TGCAGTGCTAGAGGGGGATGGAACACAGATACGCAGTATTTT. Translation gives CSARGGWNTDTQYF.

The chain recombines TRBV11-2 with TRBJ1-1; maybe TRBD1 (5 bases). Germline CDR1 reads SGHAT; CDR2 reads FQNNGV. The CDR3 has 13 residues. V was shortened by 0 bases and J by 10 bases, with 12 bases between the two germline ends. The CDR3 nucleotides are TGTGCCAGCAGCTTAGATACCCCGGGGGGAGCTTTCTTT. Translation: CASSLDTPGGAFF.

The rearrangement joins TRBV7-9 to TRBJ2-1, with 7 bases fitting TRBD2. Germline CDR1 is SEHNR and CDR2 is FQNEAQ (reference sequence). There are 16 residues in the CDR3. V shed 4 bases, J shed 5 bases, and the junction held 11 bases outside the gene matches. CDR3 in DNA: TGTGCCAGCAGCTCCCCCGCTAGCGGCGGAGACAATGAGCAGTTCTTC. The encoded protein is CASSSPASGGDNEQFF.

This chain connects TRBV14 to TRBJ1-2; unclear D gene. V was pared by 0 bases and J by 8 bases, with 13 bases between. Germline CDR1 SGHDN, CDR2 FVKESK. The CDR3 spans 14 residues. The CDR3 DNA sequence: TGTGCCAGCAGCCAAGACTCGGTGGCCGGGGGCTACACCTTC. Translated: CASSQDSVAGGYTF. The full variable domain, rest sourced from reference TRBV14 and TRBJ1-2, is EAGVTQFPSHSVIEKGQTVTLRCDPISGHDNLYWYRRVMGKEIKFLLHFVKESKQDESGMPNNRFLAERTGGTYSTLKVQPAELEDSGVYFCASSQDSVAGGYTFGSGTRLTVV.

The V call is TRBV6-2 or TRBV6-3, the J call TRBJ1-1, with D maybe TRBD1 (5 bases). The V end was cut by 0 bases, the J end by 5 bases, with 10 bases between. The CDR3 sequence is 14 residues long. CDR1 and CDR2 (germline): MNHEY, SVGEGT. The CDR3 DNA follows: TGTGCCAGCAGTTACTCCACGGGGGTGACTGAAGCTTTCTTT. This encodes CASSYSTGVTEAFF.

The V call is TRBV12-3 or TRBV12-4, the J call TRBJ1-2; the D gene is possibly TRBD1 (5 bases). Trimming took 7 bases from V and 7 from J, leaving 22 bases between them. The CDR3 contains 15 residues. CDR3: CASTWDGGEGGGYTF. The CDR3, as DNA: TGTGCCAGCACCTGGGATGGAGGGGAAGGAGGTGGCTACACCTTC.